This T cell receptor beta chain stems from a study of shared clonotypes between healthy human individuals (dated by TCRdb to about 2020). Study-level background: The cohort comprised two women and a few men aged 18 to 49 years. For each donor, CD4 naive and CD4 memory were each given three plates, CD8 naive was given two plates, and CD8 memory was given one plate. To estimate repertoire size and how much clonotype sharing occurs between individuals, the study deeply sequenced the blood TCR repertoires of several healthy adults. Libraries were prepared and TCR repertoires were sequenced by different laboratories using diverse techniques, in order to increase sequencing depth and limit assay-specific biases. Between about 0.8 and 9 billion PBMCs per donor were obtained by leukapheresis.

Using the deep immunoSEQ assay, TCR CDR3 regions were amplified from genomic DNA by multiplex PCR. Extracted genomic DNA from each cell subset was spread evenly across all wells of several immunoSEQ 96-well plates, with each plate serving as a replicate. For sorted subsets, 200 to 250 ng genomic DNA, equal to 30,000 to 35,000 T cell genomes, was loaded into each replicate PCR. The purified libraries were quantified using a Qubit 3.0 fluorometer, sized with a Bioanalyzer 2100, and then quantified again using the KAPA Library Quantification kit. Every immunoSEQ 96-well plate was sequenced on a separate single-read 150-cycle Illumina NextSeq 550 flow cell. As for the authors' bioinformatics: Because only junctional sequences without quality scores were contained in the immunoSEQ output, filtering matching that applied to full-length reads could not be performed. To assign V/J genes and CDR3, sequences were annotated using PyIR, a Python wrapper for IgBLAST v1.9, with IMGT germline references. Reads with weak V/J assignments (E-value above 1e-6), missing CDR3, stop codons, out-of-frame junctions, or ambiguous translated residues were removed. A V3J clonotype was defined by an identical inferred V gene, J gene, and CDR3 amino acid sequence. Percentage overlap between repertoires was calculated by dividing the number of shared unique clonotypes by the size of the smaller repertoire. Repertoire richness was assessed with RTK rarefaction, the Chao1 estimator, and Recon v2.1 estimates of unobserved clonotypes. OLGA was used to compute generation probabilities for all TCRbeta clonotypes that the gDNA method yielded from a handful of donors. The clones in this table, taken by TCRdb from immuneACCESS, are in-frame only. Not every clone is retained; where verified, under half of the shortfall comes from an unresolved V gene, and the cause of the rest is unknown. Clone size and the V and J calls come from that table; the DNA yielded D and trimming. This sample gives hundreds of thousands of clones in total; 97% of them show up just once. The ten largest clones take up 0.055% to 0.07% of the sample.

The donors were healthy, HIV-negative adults who had no recently reported acute infections or vaccinations. Every donor was a Caucasian adult residing in Nashville, Tennessee, USA. CD4+ T cells were enriched by magnetic negative selection; naive cells were then positively selected on CD45RA, and the negative fraction formed the memory subset. Blood was obtained by leukapheresis, after which PBMCs were separated by Ficoll-Histopaque density gradient centrifugation and cryopreserved in liquid nitrogen vapor phase. Analytical flow cytometry was used to check the purity and quantity of each magnetically sorted T cell population. Genomic DNA was isolated from each sorted fraction and quantified by UV absorbance on a Nanodrop 2000c. Turning to this clone: There is no known antigen for this receptor. Qualities for individual bases were not recorded, and no much larger clone is one base off. The same CDR3 also results from other DNA sequences found in this sample.

What the authors observed across the whole study: Compared with non-shared clonotypes, the clonotypes found in all four sorted-subset donors had higher generation probabilities. Rarefaction of sorted-subset datasets indicated incomplete sequencing despite the large sequencing depth. Because the study included only a small number of donors, the genetic and exposure-history diversity represented was limited. Pairwise subsampling led to the expectation that sequencing depth would affect the degree of clonotype sharing among donors. Larger estimated clonotype richness was generally found for naive subsets than for memory subsets. Approximately 5% of naive CD4, around 4% of naive CD8, 2.3% of memory CD4, and 0.35% to 0.5% of memory CD8 clonotypes were shared across several donors. Sampling was limited to blood, and TCR repertoires in tissue likely differ from TCR repertoires in blood.

For CDR1 and CDR2, the germline V gene lists KGHSH and LQKENI. Inclusive of the bounding cysteine and phenylalanine, the CDR3 is 15 residues long. Only the CDR3 portion is preserved as DNA: 45 bases, with reading frame beginning at the first base. A distance of 6 bases separates the germline ends of V and J, which lose 3 bases and 0 bases respectively. Recombination linked TRBV18 to TRBJ2-6; the D gene assignment is ambiguous. This TCR derives from a woman in her 30s in good health. Sequenced: naive CD4+ T cells sorted from blood. What this sample's cell subset or site label stands for: CD45RA+ positively selected. The nucleotide sequence is TGTGCCAGCTCACCCGATTACTCTGGGGCCAACGTCCTGACTTTC. Its protein is CASSPDYSGANVLTF. Reference TRBV18 and TRBJ2-6 proteins supply the regions before and after the CDR3; the full variable domain is: NAGVMQNPRHLVRRRGQEARLRCSPMKGHSHVYWYRQLPEEGLKFMVYLQKENIIDESGMPKERFSAEFPKEGPSILRIQQVVRGDSAAYFCASSPDYSGANVLTFGAGSRLTVL.